This passage covers 30 T cell receptor beta chains from one sample sequenced in a study of shared clonotypes between healthy human individuals. This table comes from immunoSEQ multiplex PCR, and its TCRdb copy is limited to in-frame clones, with some not included. The data contain about 380,000 clones, roughly 96% of them singletons. Sequenced material: memory CD8+ T cells sorted from blood. The subset is: CD45RO+ cells pooled with CCR7-negative TemRA cells. The receptor source for this set is a man aged 30 to 39 in good health.

As to this clone: Other DNA sequences in the sample encode the same CDR3. The V call is TRBV18, the J call TRBJ2-6, with D unresolved. With 1 base removed from V and 4 bases from J, the gap between germline ends came to 5 bases. Per germline, CDR1 KGHSH and CDR2 LQKENI. The CDR3 extends over 14 amino acids. In DNA, the CDR3 is TGTGCCAGCTCACCACTTTCCGGGGCCAACGTCCTGACTTTC. Residues: CASSPLSGANVLTF. Combining the CDR3 with reference TRBV18 and TRBJ2-6 gives the whole variable domain NAGVMQNPRHLVRRRGQEARLRCSPMKGHSHVYWYRQLPEEGLKFMVYLQKENIIDESGMPKERFSAEFPKEGPSILRIQQVVRGDSAAYFCASSPLSGANVLTFGAGSRLTVL.

Turning to this clone: At one of its ends the junction is not consistent with the germline gene, which may arise from a read error. The chain has TRBV7-9 and TRBJ2-2; D is undetermined. The CDR3 is 15 residues long. Looked up from germline, CDR1 is SEHNR and CDR2 is FQNEAQ (reference sequence). CDR3 loop: CANSLLPTNTGELFF. CDR3 DNA: TGTGCCAACAGCTTATTGCCGACGAACACCGGGGAGCTGTTTTTT.

The chain is built from TRBV5-6 and TRBJ2-3; no reliable D call. CDR3 length: 14 amino acids. Germline V CDR1 and CDR2: SGHDT, YYEEEE. The V end was cut by 0 bases, the J end by 4 bases, with 9 bases between. The CDR3 DNA sequence: TGTGCCAGCAGCTTGGCGGTAGCATCAGATACGCAGTATTTT. Translating it yields CASSLAVASDTQYF.

This chain uses TRBV7-9 with TRBJ1-4; 8 bases match TRBD1. The CDR3 length is 12 residues. V trimming: 8 bases; J trimming: 7 bases; junction bases outside the gene matches: 3. Germline CDR1 is SEHNR and CDR2 is FQNEAQ (reference sequence). The CDR3, as DNA: TGTGCCAGCGCTCAGGGGGCTGAAAAACTGTTTTTT. Protein: CASAQGAEKLFF.

The chain combines TRBV10-3 with TRBJ2-5; 10 bases are shared with TRBD1. CDR3 length: 13 residues. The junction had 7 bases not matched to a gene; V was cut back by 10 bases and J by 5 bases. Germline CDR1 is ENHRY and CDR2 is SYGVKD. The CDR3 DNA follows: TGTGCCAGCCAACGGACAGGGGGTGAGACCCAGTACTTC. Residues: CASQRTGGETQYF.

This chain joins TRBV10-3 and TRBJ1-1; D possibly corresponds to TRBD1 (6 bases). The CDR3 runs 17 residues. The germline gives CDR1 ENHRY, CDR2 SYGVKD. V lost 10 bases and J lost 2, with 26 bases in between. Here the CDR3 reads CATGVGGPSRGNTEAFF. The CDR3 region has the DNA TGTGCCACCGGGGTAGGGGGGCCATCCCGGGGTAACACTGAAGCTTTCTTT.

The chain recombines TRBV5-5 with TRBJ2-3; D possibly corresponds to TRBD1 (5 bases). In germline, CDR1 is SGHKS, CDR2 YYEKEE (reference sequence). This CDR3 is 14 amino acids long. Trimming cost V 3 bases and J 1 base, with 9 bases left between them. The CDR3 loop is CASSSPTGTDTQYF. The CDR3 nucleotides are TGTGCCAGCAGCTCCCCGACAGGCACAGATACGCAGTATTTT.

This chain uses TRBV4-2 with TRBJ2-3, with a tentative D call TRBD2 (5 bases). Germline loops: CDR1 LGHNA, CDR2 YNFKEQ. The CDR3 totals 16 residues. V was shortened by 0 bases and J by 2 bases, with 12 bases between the two germline ends. CDR3 DNA: TGTGCCAGCAGCCAAGAGCAAGGACGGGACACAGATACGCAGTATTTT. Protein: CASSQEQGRDTDTQYF.

The V call is TRBV10-1, the J call TRBJ1-2; 10 positions agree with TRBD1. Looked up from germline, CDR1 is WNHNN and CDR2 is SYGVQD (reference sequence). The CDR3 extends over 16 amino acids. V gave up 7 bases and J gave up 8 bases; unmatched junction bases: 16. The CDR3 region is CASTSPRTGGVRGYTF. The CDR3 nucleotides read TGCGCCAGCACCTCCCCTCGGACAGGGGGTGTACGAGGCTACACCTTC.

The rearrangement links TRBV28 to TRBJ1-4; the D is unclear. The CDR3 spans 14 residues. V was shortened by 2 bases and J by 8 bases, with 12 bases between the two germline ends. Germline CDR1 reads MDHEN; CDR2 reads SYDVKM. This chain's CDR3 is CASSLTSLGEKLFF. Here the CDR3 DNA reads TGTGCCAGCAGTTTAACCTCTTTAGGGGAAAAACTGTTTTTT. The full variable domain, rest sourced from reference TRBV28 and TRBJ1-4, is DVKVTQSSRYLVKRTGEKVFLECVQDMDHENMFWYRQDPGLGLRLIYFSYDVKMKEKGDIPEGYSVSREKKERFSLILESASTNQTSMYLCASSLTSLGEKLFFGSGTQLSVL.

The gene calls are TRBV7-9 and TRBJ2-1; D may be TRBD2 (6 bases). CDR1 is SEHNR and CDR2 is FQNEAQ in the germline V gene (reference sequence). The CDR3 has 12 amino acids. V gave up 5 bases and J gave up 9 bases, with 11 bases separating them. The CDR3 nucleotides read TGTGCCAGCAGCCCATCTAGCGTTGAGCAGTTCTTC. Translation: CASSPSSVEQFF.

This chain links TRBV7-9 with TRBJ2-1; weak D call: TRBD2 (5 bases). The CDR3 spans 15 residues. Germline V gene data show CDR1 as SEHNR and CDR2 as FQNEAQ (reference sequence). The V gene lost 5 bases and the J gene lost 0 bases, with 11 bases spanning the gap. CDR3 DNA: TGTGCCAGCAGCCCCCGTACTAGCTCCTACAATGAGCAGTTCTTC. Protein sequence: CASSPRTSSYNEQFF.

This CDR3 reads CASSLVSSTDTQYF. In nucleotides, the CDR3 is TGCGCCAGCAGCTTGGTGTCTAGCACAGATACGCAGTATTTT. V usage is TRBV5-1 and J usage is TRBJ2-3; unclear D gene. Between the trimmed V and J ends, which lost 0 bases and 0 bases, there was a span of 5 bases. The length of the CDR3 is 14 residues. Germline V gene data show CDR1 as SGHRS and CDR2 as YFSETQ.

The V call is TRBV10-3, the J call TRBJ2-3; D tentatively reads TRBD1 or TRBD2 (5 bases each). V was trimmed by 6 bases and J by 4 bases, leaving 14 bases between them. This CDR3 has 14 amino acids. Germline assignment: CDR1 ENHRY and CDR2 SYGVKD. Here the CDR3 reads CAIRYGVGADTQYF. The CDR3 DNA follows: TGTGCCATCAGGTACGGGGTGGGGGCAGATACGCAGTATTTT.

The chain has TRBV5-4 and TRBJ2-1; 8 bases fit TRBD2. The CDR3 consists of 15 residues. J gave up 4 bases and V 4 bases, and 7 bases lay outside the gene matches. The germline V gene encodes CDR1 SGHNT and CDR2 YYREEE (reference sequence). CDR3: CASSRLLADYNEQFF. CDR3 in DNA: TGTGCCAGCAGCCGCTTACTAGCGGATTACAATGAGCAGTTCTTC.

This clone was counted once. The chain couples TRBV11-2 to TRBJ2-5; 7 nucleotides line up with TRBD2. The J call may not be correct, given that the DNA end is closer to TRBJ2-7. The CDR3 spans 16 residues. Germline V gives CDR1 SGHAT, CDR2 FQNNGV. For the CDR3, the DNA is TGTGCCAGCAGCTTAGGAGGAGGACTAGGGCTCTACGAGCAGTACTTC. Protein sequence: CASSLGGGLGLYEQYF.

The chain has TRBV27 and TRBJ2-7, with TRBD1 matching over 7 bases. Germline CDR1 and CDR2: MNHEY and SMNVEV (reference sequence). The trim removed 5 bases at V and 2 bases at J, leaving 6 bases unmatched. This CDR3 has 14 residues. The CDR3 sequence: CASSLRTGAYEQYF. The CDR3 region has the DNA TGTGCCAGCAGTCTTCGGACAGGAGCCTACGAGCAGTACTTC.

This clone was counted once. Other DNA sequences from this sample encode an identical CDR3 as well. As DNA, the CDR3 is TGCGCCAGCAGCCCAGGGAGCTCCTACGAGCAGTACTTC. Translation gives CASSPGSSYEQYF. The gene calls are TRBV5-1 and TRBJ2-7, with D possibly called TRBD1 or TRBD2 (5 bases each). The CDR3 totals 13 residues. Trimming left V 4 bases short and J 0 bases short, with 8 bases between. The germline CDR1 and CDR2 sequences are SGHRS and YFSETQ.

This chain uses TRBV18 with TRBJ2-1; 10 nucleotides line up with TRBD2. Germline V gene sequence: CDR1 KGHSH, CDR2 LQKENI. The CDR3 runs 17 residues. Trimming at V came to 6 bases and at J to 9 bases, leaving 17 bases not matched to a gene. CDR3 region: CASSQRSPGTSDSEQFF. DNA for the CDR3: TGTGCCAGCTCGCAGAGGAGCCCCGGGACTAGCGATAGTGAGCAGTTCTTC. Drawing the rest from reference TRBV18 and TRBJ2-1, the complete variable domain is NAGVMQNPRHLVRRRGQEARLRCSPMKGHSHVYWYRQLPEEGLKFMVYLQKENIIDESGMPKERFSAEFPKEGPSILRIQQVVRGDSAAYFCASSQRSPGTSDSEQFFGPGTRLTVL.

The chain links TRBV5-1 to TRBJ2-7; TRBD2 matches 16 bases. Germline V lookup: CDR1 SGHRS, CDR2 YFSETQ. V shed 4 bases, J shed 1 base, and the junction held 2 bases outside the gene matches. This CDR3 contains 16 residues. CDR3: CASSAGLAGGSYEQYF. The CDR3, as DNA: TGCGCCAGCAGCGCGGGACTAGCGGGAGGGTCCTACGAGCAGTACTTC.

This chain connects TRBV5-4 to TRBJ2-3; possible D gene TRBD2, 6 bases. Germline lookup yields CDR1 SGHNT and CDR2 YYREEE (reference sequence). With 4 bases removed from V and 3 bases from J, the gap between germline ends came to 15 bases. CDR3 length: 15 amino acids. The CDR3 nucleotides are TGTGCCAGCAGCCTATCTAGCGCCGTTACAGATACGCAGTATTTT. This translates into CASSLSSAVTDTQYF.

The chain joins TRBV6-6 to TRBJ2-5; maybe TRBD2 (5 bases). The CDR3 covers 15 residues. Trimming took 2 bases from V and 5 from J, leaving 15 bases between them. Germline values: CDR1 MNHNY, CDR2 SVGAGI (reference sequence). The CDR3 reads CASSYHLTGKETQYF. CDR3 in DNA: TGTGCCAGCAGTTACCATTTGACCGGGAAGGAGACCCAGTACTTC.

This chain joins TRBV5-5 and TRBJ1-5; D is possibly TRBD1 (5 bases). This CDR3 spans 17 amino acids. Germline CDR1 SGHKS, CDR2 YYEKEE (reference sequence). Between the trimmed V and J ends, which lost 1 base and 5 bases, there was a span of 19 bases. The CDR3 DNA reads as TGTGCCAGCAGCTTGACAGGCCAAAGCCAGGGAGATCAGCCCCAGCATTTT. Its protein is CASSLTGQSQGDQPQHF.

This rearrangement joins TRBV6-5 to TRBJ1-1; D is ambiguous. This CDR3 is built from 14 residues. Germline V gene data show CDR1 as MNHEY and CDR2 as SVGAGI. Trimming shortened V by 8 bases and J by 0 bases, and 13 bases separated the two germline ends. The CDR3 spells CASHLRSVNTEAFF. The CDR3 nucleotides are TGTGCCAGCCATCTCAGGTCGGTGAACACTGAAGCTTTCTTT.

The chain employs TRBV11-2 and TRBJ2-7, with TRBD2 matching over 8 bases. This CDR3 is built from 13 residues. J gave up 3 bases and V 6 bases, and 4 bases lay outside the gene matches. Germline-derived CDR1 and CDR2 are SGHAT and FQNNGV. CDR3 in amino acids: CASRTGTSYEQYF. The CDR3 DNA sequence: TGTGCCAGCAGAACCGGGACTAGCTACGAGCAGTACTTC.

CDR3: CASSLGDRSGNTIYF. In DNA form, the CDR3 reads TGTGCCAGCAGTTTAGGAGACAGGTCTGGAAACACCATATATTTT. The genes are TRBV28 and TRBJ1-3, with D perhaps TRBD1 (6 bases). Germline V gene sequence: CDR1 MDHEN, CDR2 SYDVKM. This CDR3 contains 15 residues. Trimming pared 2 bases from V and 1 base from J, leaving 9 bases between.

The CDR3 is CASSLGQGARDTQYF. CDR3 DNA sequence: TGCGCCAGCAGCTTGGGCCAGGGGGCCAGAGATACGCAGTATTTT. The V and J genes are TRBV5-1 and TRBJ2-3, with TRBD1 matching over 8 bases. CDR3 length: 15 amino acids. Germline lookup yields CDR1 SGHRS and CDR2 YFSETQ. V lost 0 bases, J lost 5 bases, and 5 bases stayed unmatched.

The chain has TRBV11-2 and TRBJ1-2; 7 bases agree with TRBD1. Germline-derived CDR1 and CDR2 are SGHAT and FQNNGV. Losses at the gene ends were 3 bases for V and 4 bases for J; bases not matched to a gene: 8. CDR3 size: 15 residues. This CDR3 reads CASSFTGQPFYGYTF. The CDR3 region has the DNA TGTGCCAGCAGCTTCACGGGACAGCCTTTCTATGGCTACACCTTC.

V and J are TRBV7-2 and TRBJ2-7; D may be TRBD2 (5 bases). Germline V gene sequence: CDR1 SGHTA, CDR2 FQGNSA. The CDR3 has 14 amino acids. V was shortened by 1 base and J by 7 bases, with 14 bases between the two germline ends. CDR3 sequence (DNA): TGTGCCAGCAGCTTAGTCTCTAGCCGGTTGGAGCAGTACTTC. It codes for CASSLVSSRLEQYF.

V and J are TRBV28 and TRBJ2-7; 8 nucleotides align to TRBD2. The CDR3 sequence is 13 residues long. V gave up 1 base and J gave up 7 bases; unmatched junction bases: 3. Germline CDR1 reads MDHEN; CDR2 reads SYDVKM. CDR3 in DNA: TGTGCCAGCAGTTTATACGGGAGGGGAGAGCAGTACTTC. The encoded protein is CASSLYGRGEQYF.